One and the same sample provided the 8 T cell receptor beta chains below, sequenced in a study of chemoradiotherapy in HPV16-positive cancers. Sequenced by immunoSEQ multiplex PCR; TCRdb stores in-frame clones only, minus some. The table lists about 11,000 clones, about 77% of them singletons. The specimen was obtained from a patient who underwent chemoradiotherapy. The receptors derive from a human donor with HPV-associated anogenital cancer.

The V call is TRBV2, the J call TRBJ1-4; D may be TRBD1 (6 bases). The CDR3 is made up of 16 amino acids. The V end was cut by 5 bases, the J end by 0 bases, with 13 bases between. Germline CDR1 is SNHLY and CDR2 is FYNNEI. CDR3 nucleotides: TGTGCCAGCAGTTGGACAGACGATGCAACTAATGAAAAACTGTTTTTT. As protein: CASSWTDDATNEKLFF.

This clone was counted between two and nine times. This sequence joins TRBV2 and TRBJ1-4; a weak D match, TRBD1 (5 bases). The ends were cut back, 5 bases at V and 5 bases at J, with 9 bases in the middle. The CDR3 extends over 13 amino acids. Per germline, CDR1 SNHLY and CDR2 FYNNEI. The CDR3 here is CASSKDMNEKLFF. DNA of the CDR3: TGTGCCAGCAGTAAGGACATGAATGAAAAACTGTTTTTT.

The chain is built from TRBV20-1 and TRBJ2-7, with D unresolved. Germline lookup yields CDR1 DFQATT and CDR2 SNEGSKA (reference sequence). The ends were cut back, 1 base at V and 5 bases at J, with 6 bases in the middle. The CDR3 length is 11 residues. CDR3 in DNA: TGCAGTGCTAGAGTGAGCGACGAGCAGTACTTC. The encoded protein is CSARVSDEQYF.

The V and J genes are TRBV4-1 and TRBJ2-5; 11 bases are shared with TRBD2. Germline V gene lookup returns CDR1 MGHRA and CDR2 YSYEKL. The CDR3 length is 15 residues. V was pared by 6 bases and J by 5 bases, with 8 bases of the junction left unmatched. CDR3 bases: TGCGCCAGCAGTCTTAGCGGGGGGGCTGGGGAGACCCAGTACTTC. This gives the protein CASSLSGGAGETQYF.

The rearrangement uses TRBV13 and TRBJ2-7, with D tentatively TRBD1 (5 bases). The CDR3 has 14 residues. Germline V gives CDR1 PRHDT, CDR2 FYEKMQ (reference sequence). V lost 0 bases, J lost 0 bases, and 6 bases lay in between. The CDR3 DNA reads as TGTGCCAGCAGCTTAGGGACAGTCTCCTACGAGCAGTACTTC. Translation: CASSLGTVSYEQYF.

Only one count was recorded for this clone. The chain employs TRBV7-8 and TRBJ1-4; no reliable D call. The CDR3 has 15 residues. Germline V CDR1 and CDR2: SGHVS, FQNEAQ. The germline V and J ends were trimmed by 4 bases and 0 bases, with 9 bases remaining between them. The CDR3 DNA is TGTGCCAGCAGCTCAGGACGGACAACTAATGAAAAACTGTTTTTT. This encodes CASSSGRTTNEKLFF.

The genes are TRBV2 and TRBJ1-6; TRBD1 matches 8 bases. Trimming at V came to 7 bases and at J to 7 bases, leaving 6 bases not matched to a gene. The CDR3 loop spans 14 amino acids. Germline assignment: CDR1 SNHLY and CDR2 FYNNEI. CDR3 nucleotide sequence: TGTGCCAGCAAGTTGACAGGGGACAATTCACCCCTCCACTTT. This codes for CASKLTGDNSPLHF.

This clone has only a few counts. Here the CDR3 reads CAWSVLGTQYF. CDR3 DNA: TGTGCCTGGAGTGTACTAGGGACCCAGTACTTC. V and J are TRBV30 and TRBJ2-5; weak D call: TRBD2 (5 bases). V was shortened by 0 bases and J by 7 bases, with 6 bases between the two germline ends. CDR1 GTSNPN and CDR2 SVGIG come from the germline V gene (reference sequence). This CDR3 region has 11 residues. Looking up the rest from reference TRBV30 and TRBJ2-5 gives the full variable domain: SQTIHQWPATLVQPVGSPLSLECTVEGTSNPNLYWYRQAAGRGLQLLFYSVGIGQISSEVPQNLSASRPQDRQFILSSKKLLLSDSGFYLCAWSVLGTQYFGPGTRLLVL.